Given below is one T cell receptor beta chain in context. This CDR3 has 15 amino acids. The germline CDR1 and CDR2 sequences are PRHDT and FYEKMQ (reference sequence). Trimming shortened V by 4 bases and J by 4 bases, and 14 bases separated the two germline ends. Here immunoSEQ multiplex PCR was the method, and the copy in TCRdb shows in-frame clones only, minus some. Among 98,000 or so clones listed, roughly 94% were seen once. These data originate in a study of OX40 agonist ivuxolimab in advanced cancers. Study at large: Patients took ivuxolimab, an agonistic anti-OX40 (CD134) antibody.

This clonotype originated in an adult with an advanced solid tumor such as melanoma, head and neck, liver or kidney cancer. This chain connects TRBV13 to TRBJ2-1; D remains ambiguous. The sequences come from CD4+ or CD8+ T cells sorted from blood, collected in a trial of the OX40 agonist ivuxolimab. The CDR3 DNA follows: TGTGCCAGCAGCTCGACAAATCGACCTTACAATGAGCAGTTCTTC. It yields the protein CASSSTNRPYNEQFF.